This T cell receptor (beta chain) was captured in a study of human T cells and chemical hapten exposure. Germline V CDR1 and CDR2: LNHNV, YYDKDF (reference sequence). V lost 1 base, J lost 0 bases, and 1 base stayed unmatched. The CDR3 contains 16 residues. The study extracted total RNA from unfractionated whole blood. TCRdb re-derived calls from the 5' RACE reads in MiXCR, one entry per CDR3 protein. Among approximately 150,000 distinct CDR3 sequences listed, 3.5% to 5% were seen once. This clonotype was found many times. The TCR sequence derives from a female donor in good health. The gene calls are TRBV15 and TRBJ2-5, with 11 bases aligning to TRBD2. CDR3 sequence: CATSRALAGDQETQYF. The CDR3 nucleotides are TGTGCCACCAGCAGAGCACTAGCGGGGGACCAAGAGACCCAGTACTTC.